These 30 T cell receptor beta chains were sequenced from one sample in a study of T cell responses to AZD1222 COVID-19 vaccine. Sequencing was performed with immunoSEQ multiplex PCR; in TCRdb, only in-frame clones are kept and a portion is missing. The table has fewer than 80,000 clones, about 91% seen once; the top ten hold about a tenth. This specimen was peripheral blood, taken 28 days after the second dose of the MenACWY control vaccine. Source of these receptors: an adult who received the MenACWY meningococcal vaccine as a control.

In its sample, this clone was seen once. The V and J genes are TRBV15 and TRBJ1-3; no reliable D call. With 2 bases removed from V and 2 bases from J, the gap between germline ends came to 10 bases. This CDR3 comprises 15 residues. Germline V CDR1 and CDR2: LNHNV, YYDKDF (reference sequence). The CDR3 DNA follows: TGTGCCACCAGCAGAATTTCAAGGGCTGGAAACACCATATATTTT. It encodes CATSRISRAGNTIYF.

This rearrangement joins TRBV6-6 to TRBJ1-5; no reliable D call. The V end was cut by 4 bases, the J end by 0 bases, with 13 bases between. Germline CDR1 MNHNY, CDR2 SVGAGI (reference sequence). CDR3 size: 16 residues. CDR3 amino acids: CASSFPLDGSNQPQHF. CDR3 sequence (DNA): TGTGCCAGCAGTTTCCCGTTGGACGGTAGCAATCAGCCCCAGCATTTT.

This chain connects TRBV20-1 to TRBJ2-7; D is unresolved. Germline lookup yields CDR1 DFQATT and CDR2 SNEGSKA (reference sequence). The CDR3 sequence is 10 residues long. V lost 0 bases and J 6 bases, leaving 3 bases between the germline ends. CDR3 region: CSAREAEQYF. The CDR3 bases are TGCAGTGCTAGAGAGGCCGAGCAGTACTTC.

With regard to this clone: Other DNA variants within this sample encode the same CDR3. This rearrangement joins TRBV14 to TRBJ2-1, with TRBD2 matching over 8 bases. In germline, CDR1 is SGHDN, CDR2 FVKESK. The CDR3 has 14 amino acids. With 1 base clipped from V and 7 bases from J, the junction kept 3 bases outside the gene matches. As DNA, the CDR3 is TGTGCCAGCAGCCAAGCCCTAGCGGGTAATGAGCAGTTCTTC. Protein sequence: CASSQALAGNEQFF.

The rearrangement uses TRBV5-1 and TRBJ1-2; 10 bases agree with TRBD1. The CDR3 runs to 14 residues. From germline, CDR1 is SGHRS and CDR2 YFSETQ. The ends lost 0 bases at V and 6 bases at J; junction bases unmatched: 2. CDR3 sequence reads: CASSLGQGADGYTF. In DNA, the CDR3 is TGCGCCAGCAGCTTGGGACAGGGGGCCGATGGCTACACCTTC. Full variable domain (outside the CDR3, taken from reference TRBV5-1 and TRBJ1-2): KAGVTQTPRYLIKTRGQQVTLSCSPISGHRSVSWYQQTPGQGLQFLFEYFSETQRNKGNFPGRFSGRQFSNSRSEMNVSTLELGDSALYLCASSLGQGADGYTFGSGTRLTVV.

V gene TRBV10-1 combines with J gene TRBJ1-1, with D unresolved. V shed 9 bases and J shed 1 base, with 21 bases lying between them. This CDR3 region has 16 residues. Germline V gives CDR1 WNHNN, CDR2 SYGVQD (reference sequence). In DNA form, the CDR3 reads TGCGCCAGTTTCCGTTCGCTACGTGAGACGAACACTGAAGCTTTCTTT. It specifies CASFRSLRETNTEAFF.

This chain links TRBV30 with TRBJ1-3; D is ambiguous. The CDR3 contains 14 residues. Deletions cut 0 bases from V and 0 bases from J, with 6 bases between. Germline CDR1 reads GTSNPN; CDR2 reads SVGIG (reference sequence). CDR3 bases: TGTGCCTGGAGTGTAGGGAGCTCTGGAAACACCATATATTTT. It codes for CAWSVGSSGNTIYF.

The chain carries TRBV6-1 and TRBJ2-1; a weak D match, TRBD1 (5 bases). The ends were cut back, 2 bases at V and 9 bases at J, with 14 bases in the middle. The CDR3 is made up of 14 amino acids. CDR1 is MNHNS, CDR2 SASEGT, per germline. CDR3 nucleotides: TGTGCCAGCAGTGAATCAAGACAGAAGCCTGAGCAGTTCTTC. Amino acids: CASSESRQKPEQFF.

The genes are TRBV13 and TRBJ2-7; the D gene is possibly TRBD1 (6 bases). The germline gives CDR1 PRHDT, CDR2 FYEKMQ (reference sequence). Trimming stripped 5 bases from V and 4 bases from J, with 24 bases between. The CDR3 totals 17 residues. The CDR3 DNA reads as TGTGCCAGCAGCAGCTTATCGGTGGGGGCGGTGGTTTACGAGCAGTACTTC. Amino acids: CASSSLSVGAVVYEQYF.

This chain joins TRBV7-9 and TRBJ2-7; TRBD1 agrees at 7 bases. In germline, CDR1 is SEHNR, CDR2 FQNEAQ (reference sequence). CDR3 length: 15 amino acids. Trimming cost V 5 bases and J 5 bases; bases outside gene matches: 12. CDR3 nucleotide sequence: TGTGCCAGCAGCCCGAACCCGACAGGGATGGACGAGCAGTACTTC. This sequence encodes CASSPNPTGMDEQYF. Combining the CDR3 with reference TRBV7-9 and TRBJ2-7 gives the whole variable domain DTGVSQNPRHKITKRGQNVTFRCDPISEHNRLYWYRQTLGQGPEFLTYFQNEAQLEKSRLLSDRFSAERPKGSFSTLEIQRTEQGDSAMYLCASSPNPTGMDEQYFGPGTRLTVT.

The gene calls are TRBV7-2 and TRBJ1-3, with 11 bases lining up with TRBD1. V gave up 5 bases and J gave up 3 bases; unmatched junction bases: 6. CDR1 and CDR2 (germline): SGHTA, FQGNSA. The CDR3 spans 16 residues. In nucleotides, the CDR3 is TGTGCCAGCAGCATAACCGGGACAGGGGGTGGAAACACCATATATTTT. Protein: CASSITGTGGGNTIYF.

This chain uses TRBV15 with TRBJ1-2; D perhaps matches TRBD1 (6 bases). The length of the CDR3 is 18 residues. Germline-derived CDR1 and CDR2 are LNHNV and YYDKDF (reference sequence). Deletions cut 3 bases from V and 4 bases from J, with 24 bases between. Here the CDR3 DNA reads TGTGCCACCAGCAGGGGTACAGGGCGAGGTAGCTTAGGCTATGGCTACACCTTC. Translating gives CATSRGTGRGSLGYGYTF.

In this sample, this clone turned up once. The rearrangement joins TRBV19 to TRBJ2-1; 9 bases agree with TRBD1. Germline CDR1 reads LNHDA; CDR2 reads SQIVND (reference sequence). The V and J ends lost 5 bases and 3 bases, in that order; junction bases with no gene match: 5. CDR3 size: 15 residues. The CDR3 DNA follows: TGTGCCAGTAGTCCCCCGGACAGGGGCTACAATGAGCAGTTCTTC. This codes for CASSPPDRGYNEQFF.

The V and J genes are TRBV7-8 and TRBJ2-7; TRBD2 matches 7 bases. V lost 5 bases to trimming and J lost 2 bases; unmatched junction nucleotides: 3. This CDR3 region has 13 residues. Germline CDR1 is SGHVS and CDR2 is FQNEAQ. The CDR3 here is CASSGGDPYEQYF. The CDR3 DNA is TGTGCCAGCAGCGGGGGGGACCCCTACGAGCAGTACTTC.

In this sample, this clone turned up once. The chain combines TRBV2 with TRBJ1-2, with D tentatively TRBD1 (6 bases). Per germline, CDR1 SNHLY and CDR2 FYNNEI. Deletions cut 7 bases from V and 2 bases from J, with 11 bases between. The CDR3 contains 13 residues. In nucleotides, the CDR3 is TGTGCCAGCAACAGGGACCAAAACTATGGCTACACCTTC. Its translation is CASNRDQNYGYTF.

In its sample, this clone was seen once. This CDR3 reads CASSHAQDRIMNTEAFF. In DNA form, the CDR3 reads TGCGCCAGCAGCCATGCACAGGACAGGATAATGAACACTGAAGCTTTCTTT. The chain combines TRBV4-1 with TRBJ1-1; 7 positions match TRBD1. Germline values: CDR1 MGHRA, CDR2 YSYEKL. V shed 3 bases, J shed 0 bases, and the junction held 10 bases outside the gene matches. This CDR3 region has 17 residues.

The chain joins TRBV7-9 to TRBJ2-7; possibly TRBD1 for D (7 bases). This CDR3 has 12 amino acids. Per germline, CDR1 SEHNR and CDR2 FQNEAQ (reference sequence). V was pared by 5 bases and J by 4 bases, with 9 bases between. The CDR3 bases are TGTGCCAGCAGCCCAGGGGGGTACGAGCAGTACTTC. It specifies CASSPGGYEQYF.

This chain connects TRBV6-1 to TRBJ2-2; 8 bases fit TRBD2. In germline, CDR1 is MNHNS, CDR2 SASEGT. J lost 1 base, V lost 2 bases, and 0 bases had no gene match. The length of the CDR3 is 15 residues. CDR3 DNA: TGTGCCAGCAGTGAACTAGCGGGGAACACCGGGGAGCTGTTTTTT. This sequence encodes CASSELAGNTGELFF.

J is TRBJ2-7 and V is TRBV5-1; 11 bases fit TRBD1. This CDR3 is built from 16 residues. CDR1 is SGHRS and CDR2 is YFSETQ in the germline V gene. Germline trimming cut 3 bases from V and 3 bases from J; bases unmatched to any gene: 8. The CDR3 region has the DNA TGCGCCAGCAGCTCGCGGACAGGGGGCAAGAGCTACGAGCAGTACTTC. Its protein product is CASSSRTGGKSYEQYF.

This clone was observed a single time. The chain uses TRBV25-1 and TRBJ2-5, with 7 bases that match TRBD2. J lost 3 bases, V lost 9 bases, and 7 bases had no gene match. Germline V gene data show CDR1 as MGHDK and CDR2 as SYGVNS. The CDR3 has 13 residues. DNA of the CDR3: TGTGCCAGTGGGGGGGAGGGGAAAGAGACCCAGTACTTC. This gives the protein CASGGEGKETQYF.

This chain joins TRBV28 and TRBJ2-2; D may correspond to TRBD1 or TRBD2 (5 bases each). The V end was cut by 3 bases, the J end by 1 base, with 9 bases between. Looked up from germline, CDR1 is MDHEN and CDR2 is SYDVKM. CDR3 length equals 15 residues. DNA for the CDR3: TGTGCCAGCAGTTTTGGGACGATGAACACCGGGGAGCTGTTTTTT. Translating gives CASSFGTMNTGELFF.

The genes are TRBV7-9 and TRBJ1-4; tentative D call: TRBD1 (5 bases). This CDR3 contains 15 residues. Trimming removed 5 bases at V and 2 bases at J, with 12 bases between. Germline V lookup: CDR1 SEHNR, CDR2 FQNEAQ (reference sequence). The CDR3 loop is CASSRGRGTNEKLFF. The CDR3 nucleotides are TGTGCCAGCAGCAGGGGAAGGGGTACTAATGAAAAACTGTTTTTT.

The chain employs TRBV3-1 (or the pseudogene TRBV3-2) and TRBJ2-5; D gene unclear. The CDR3 spans 16 residues. Germline loops: CDR1 LGHDT, CDR2 YNNKEL (reference sequence). Trimming shortened V by 1 base and J by 1 base, and 13 bases separated the two germline ends. The CDR3 region has the DNA TGTGCCAGCAGCCAAGGGGTTTCGCGCACCCAAGAGACCCAGTACTTC. Amino acids: CASSQGVSRTQETQYF.

This chain joins TRBV7-3 and TRBJ2-1; 8 bases map to TRBD2. The trim removed 7 bases at V and 0 bases at J, leaving 8 bases unmatched. Germline V CDR1 and CDR2: SGHTA, FQGTGA. CDR3 length: 16 residues. In nucleotides, the CDR3 is TGTGCCAGCAAAGAGTCGGGGGGGAACTCCTACAATGAGCAGTTCTTC. This codes for CASKESGGNSYNEQFF.

The V call is TRBV5-1, the J call TRBJ1-4; 12 nucleotides align to TRBD1. From germline, CDR1 is SGHRS and CDR2 YFSETQ. The J segment lost 7 bases and the V segment lost 3 bases, leaving 10 bases of the junction unmatched. The CDR3 is 17 amino acids. The CDR3 DNA sequence: TGCGCCAGCAGCTCCGGGACAGGGGGCGCGAAGGGTGAAAAACTGTTTTTT. As protein: CASSSGTGGAKGEKLFF.

The rearrangement joins TRBV6-5 to TRBJ1-4; 8 bases align to TRBD1. The CDR3 length is 13 residues. Germline V CDR1 and CDR2: MNHEY, SVGAGI. Trimming removed 8 bases from V and 7 bases from J; junction bases left unmatched: 6. CDR3 loop: CASDGTGGEKLFF. The CDR3 DNA is TGTGCCAGCGACGGGACAGGAGGTGAAAAACTGTTTTTT.

The chain recombines TRBV27 with TRBJ2-1, with D possibly being TRBD2 (5 bases). Looked up from germline, CDR1 is MNHEY and CDR2 is SMNVEV (reference sequence). The V end lost 2 bases, the J end lost 1 base, and 9 bases lay between the germline ends. The CDR3 spans 15 residues. The CDR3 is CASSLDRGSYNEQFF. For the CDR3, the DNA is TGTGCCAGCAGTTTAGATCGGGGATCCTACAATGAGCAGTTCTTC.

The V call is TRBV19, the J call TRBJ1-5, with TRBD1 identical over 8 bases. Germline loops: CDR1 LNHDA, CDR2 SQIVND (reference sequence). The CDR3 runs 19 residues. Trimming removed 4 bases from V and 0 bases from J; junction bases left unmatched: 14. This chain's CDR3 is CASSTLTGQDPYSNQPQHF. Written as DNA, the CDR3 is TGTGCCAGTAGTACACTTACGGGACAGGACCCCTATAGCAATCAGCCCCAGCATTTT.

This chain links TRBV5-5 with TRBJ1-2; D unclear. The germline V gene encodes CDR1 SGHKS and CDR2 YYEKEE (reference sequence). Trimming took off 4 bases at V and 5 bases at J, with 12 bases between the two ends. The CDR3 length is 13 residues. The CDR3 reads CASSPERSYGYTF. CDR3 bases: TGTGCCAGCAGCCCAGAGAGATCTTATGGCTACACCTTC.

This clone came up once. The rearrangement links TRBV7-9 to TRBJ2-5; D remains ambiguous. V was trimmed by 5 bases and J by 4 bases, leaving 11 bases between them. Germline-derived CDR1 and CDR2 are SEHNR and FQNEAQ (reference sequence). The CDR3 spans 13 residues. CDR3 residues: CASSPQSPETQYF. The CDR3 DNA reads TGTGCCAGCAGCCCTCAATCGCCAGAGACCCAGTACTTC.